Here is one T cell receptor beta chain with its context. Its cognate antigen is unknown. The V gene's germline CDR1 is MNHEY and CDR2 SMNVEV (reference sequence). CDR3 length equals 14 residues. In generating TCR beta cDNA, 5'RACE template switching with UMIs was used. One entry per CDR3 protein, without DNA, is what TCRdb gives after re-calling the 5' RACE reads. Recorded for this sample: approximately 460,000 distinct CDR3 sequences. This record belongs to a study of T cells expressing NK-cell markers. Findings and caveats of the study: The CD3+CD56-NKG2C+ fraction of a few donors was likewise dominated by these clonotypes.

The chain carries TRBV27 and TRBJ2-1. The sample comprised blood T cells: a sorted CD56 or NKG2C T cell subset, CD4+ or CD8+ T cells, or bulk PBMC T cells (not recorded which). The receptor comes from a woman between 18 and 69 years old in good health. This CDR3 reads CASTPGRPYNEQFF.